This passage covers 7 T cell receptor beta chains from one sample sequenced in a study of T cell repertoires in cytomegalovirus infection. TCRdb recomputed calls from the reads with MiXCR, one row per CDR3 protein. The sample lists hundreds of thousands of distinct CDR3 sequences, approximately 46% occurring once. No antigen is known for these receptors. The source was cultured PBMCs, collected from culture after CMV antigen stimulation. The receptors were sampled from a human donor in good health (CMV status not recorded). Some clones in this sample may be carry-over from other donors' samples.

This clonotype was seen more than once but under ten times. The chain links TRBV19 to TRBJ2-4; D remains ambiguous. The V end lost 7 bases, the J end lost 0 bases, and 10 bases lay between the germline ends. The CDR3 extends over 14 amino acids. The germline CDR1 and CDR2 sequences are LNHDA and SQIVND (reference sequence). DNA for the CDR3: TGTGCCAGTAAATCGGAAATAGCCAAAAACATTCAGTACTTC. Translated: CASKSEIAKNIQYF.

V gene TRBV6-1 combines with J gene TRBJ2-5; D gene ambiguous. V lost 1 base and J 7 bases, leaving 10 bases between the germline ends. This CDR3 contains 13 residues. The germline V gene has CDR1 MNHNS and CDR2 SASEGT. CDR3: CASSEEVELTQYF. CDR3 nucleotide sequence: TGTGCCAGCAGTGAAGAGGTAGAATTGACCCAGTACTTC.

Only a few counts were recorded for this clonotype. The genes are TRBV5-4 and TRBJ1-1; D gene uncertain. The CDR3 sequence is 12 residues long. The V end was cut by 0 bases, the J end by 8 bases, with 8 bases between. Germline CDR1 reads SGHNT; CDR2 reads YYREEE (reference sequence). The CDR3 DNA follows: TGTGCCAGCAGCTTGGCCCCCAGCGAAGCTTTCTTT. It specifies CASSLAPSEAFF. Complete variable domain (other parts from reference TRBV5-4 and TRBJ1-1): ETGVTQSPTHLIKTRGQQVTLRCSSQSGHNTVSWYQQALGQGPQFIFQYYREEENGRGNFPPRFSGLQFPNYSSELNVNALELDDSALYLCASSLAPSEAFFGQGTRLTVV.

Only a few counts were recorded for this clonotype. The rearrangement joins TRBV7-2 to TRBJ1-5; the match to TRBD1 covers 9 bases. Germline lookup yields CDR1 SGHTA and CDR2 FQGNSA. CDR3 length: 14 residues. Unmatched junction bases numbered 4, after V lost 5 bases and J lost 5 bases. The CDR3: CASSPRQGDQPQHF. In DNA, the CDR3 is TGTGCCAGCAGCCCCCGACAGGGGGATCAGCCCCAGCATTTT.

In this sample, this clonotype turned up a few times. The V gene is TRBV12-3 or TRBV12-4, the J gene TRBJ1-4; D is possibly TRBD1 (5 bases). The CDR3 spans 12 residues. Deletions cut 4 bases from V and 8 bases from J, with 8 bases between. For the CDR3, the DNA is TGTGCCAGCAGTTCGGGGGTCGAAAAACTGTTTTTT. Translated: CASSSGVEKLFF.

This clonotype was detected a few times. This sequence joins TRBV6-1 and TRBJ2-7; 7 bases match TRBD1. Germline values: CDR1 MNHNS, CDR2 SASEGT. The CDR3 spans 14 residues. J lost 3 bases, V lost 6 bases, and 8 bases had no gene match. In nucleotides, the CDR3 is TGTGCCAGCAGCTTATCCGGGACAGACTACGAGCAGTACTTC. Protein product: CASSLSGTDYEQYF.

This clonotype showed up many times. This sequence joins TRBV10-3 and TRBJ2-3; 9 bases agree with TRBD2. J was trimmed by 2 bases and V by 10 bases; bases with no gene match: 7. Germline assignment: CDR1 ENHRY and CDR2 SYGVKD. The CDR3 has 14 residues. CDR3 nucleotide sequence: TGTGCCACAACAGCGGGGGGTTACACAGATACGCAGTATTTT. It codes for CATTAGGYTDTQYF.